The 32 T cell receptor beta chains listed next were all sequenced from one sample in a study of CD8+ T cells in alopecia areata. The sample's treatment: oral pan-JAK inhibitor, 5-10 mg twice daily. cDNA reverse transcribed from extracted RNA served as the sequencing template. Sequencing used immunoSEQ multiplex PCR; TCRdb keeps in-frame clones, though not all of them. The table lists some 44,000 clones, over 85% of them singletons, with approximately 17% in the top ten. The sample consisted of CD8+ T cells sorted from blood, taken at week 24, from a patient treated with tofacitinib. All receptors derive from a human donor with alopecia areata.

This clone is a singleton in its sample. The gene calls are TRBV27 and TRBJ1-1; unclear D gene. The CDR3 totals 13 residues. Looked up from germline, CDR1 is MNHEY and CDR2 is SMNVEV (reference sequence). The V end was cut by 0 bases, the J end by 3 bases, with 5 bases between. The CDR3 loop is CASSLSWYTEAFF. The CDR3 DNA reads TGTGCCAGCAGTTTATCGTGGTACACTGAAGCTTTCTTT.

The CDR3 loop is CASSHVDTQYF. The CDR3 DNA is TGTGCCAGCAGCCACGTAGATACGCAGTATTTT. The V gene is TRBV7-6, the J gene TRBJ2-3; D is unclear. V lost 5 bases, J lost 5 bases, and 5 bases lay in between. The CDR3 consists of 11 residues. In germline, CDR1 is SGHVS, CDR2 FNYEAQ.

With regard to this clone: The junction differs from germline at one of its ends, possibly a read error. The chain uses TRBV27 and TRBJ2-7, with 7 bases identical to TRBD1. Germline CDR1 reads MNHEY; CDR2 reads SMNVEV (reference sequence). CDR3 length: 13 amino acids. The CDR3: CASSLTGIYGQYF. The CDR3 DNA reads TGTGCCAGCTCCCTGACAGGGATCTACGGGCAGTACTTC.

The count of this clone is one. V usage is TRBV7-2 and J usage is TRBJ2-6; no definite D call. Germline V CDR1 and CDR2: SGHTA, FQGNSA. V was cut by 0 bases and J by 0 bases, with 0 bases left in between. The CDR3 sequence is 14 residues long. For the CDR3, the DNA is TGTGCCAGCAGCTTAGCCTCTGGGGCCAACGTCCTGACTTTC. Translation: CASSLASGANVLTF.

The rearrangement uses TRBV6-5 and TRBJ2-4, with D perhaps TRBD1 (6 bases). The CDR3 totals 16 residues. CDR1 and CDR2 (germline): MNHEY, SVGAGI. V lost 4 bases and J 1 base, leaving 14 bases between the germline ends. CDR3 in amino acids: CASSSGEAQAKNIQYF. The CDR3 bases are TGTGCCAGCAGTTCAGGGGAAGCCCAGGCCAAAAACATTCAGTACTTC.

This chain links TRBV7-9 with TRBJ2-7, with 8 bases aligning to TRBD1. Germline loops: CDR1 SEHNR, CDR2 FQNEAQ (reference sequence). The CDR3 runs to 14 residues. The J segment lost 2 bases and the V segment lost 5 bases, leaving 5 bases of the junction unmatched. CDR3 protein: CASSHRDRTYEQYF. CDR3 DNA: TGTGCCAGCAGCCACCGGGACAGGACCTACGAGCAGTACTTC. Based on the CDR3 plus reference TRBV7-9 and TRBJ2-7, the full variable domain is DTGVSQNPRHKITKRGQNVTFRCDPISEHNRLYWYRQTLGQGPEFLTYFQNEAQLEKSRLLSDRFSAERPKGSFSTLEIQRTEQGDSAMYLCASSHRDRTYEQYFGPGTRLTVT.

The gene calls are TRBV29-1 and TRBJ2-2; no clear D. The germline gives CDR1 SQVTM, CDR2 ANQGSEA. The CDR3 runs to 12 residues. Trimming left V 5 bases short and J 5 bases short, with 9 bases between. CDR3: CSVLTKTGELFF. CDR3 nucleotides: TGCAGCGTTCTAACAAAGACCGGGGAGCTGTTTTTT.

To note about this clone: An end of the junction differs from the germline gene, which may be a read error. This rearrangement joins TRBV7-7 to TRBJ2-2; TRBD2 might be the D (6 bases). Germline CDR1 and CDR2: SSHAT and FNYEAQ (reference sequence). The CDR3 has 15 residues. This chain's CDR3 is CASSLDGSDTGELFF. The CDR3 DNA is TGTGCTAGCAGCTTAGACGGGAGCGACACCGGGGAGCTGTTTTTT.

A single count supports this clone. V and J are TRBV27 and TRBJ2-1, with TRBD1 matching 8 bases. Germline CDR1 MNHEY, CDR2 SMNVEV (reference sequence). This CDR3 has 13 amino acids. After removal of 4 bases from V and 6 bases from J, the junction contained 2 bases not matched to a gene. CDR3 in amino acids: CASSYGQGNEQFF. The CDR3 nucleotides are TGTGCCAGCAGTTATGGACAGGGCAATGAGCAGTTCTTC.

This chain connects TRBV29-1 to TRBJ2-7, with 9 bases matching TRBD1. This CDR3 is 14 amino acids long. V lost 7 bases, J lost 5 bases, and 12 bases stayed unmatched. Germline V lookup: CDR1 SQVTM, CDR2 ANQGSEA. CDR3 sequence: CSAHRGTGTHEQYF. As DNA, the CDR3 is TGCAGCGCCCACCGAGGGACAGGGACCCACGAGCAGTACTTC.

The chain combines TRBV15 with TRBJ2-1, with D unresolved. The CDR3 contains 14 residues. CDR1 is LNHNV and CDR2 is YYDKDF in the germline V gene (reference sequence). V lost 6 bases, J lost 8 bases, and 17 bases lay in between. The CDR3: CATSDAVGRDEQFF. The CDR3 DNA is TGTGCCACCAGTGACGCTGTGGGTAGGGATGAGCAGTTCTTC.

V gene TRBV14 combines with J gene TRBJ2-7; D not resolved. Germline V gives CDR1 SGHDN, CDR2 FVKESK. Trimming removed 3 bases from V and 0 bases from J, with 15 bases in between. The CDR3 length is 16 residues. The CDR3 loop is CASSQAHSLISYEQYF. DNA of the CDR3: TGTGCCAGCAGCCAGGCGCACAGCCTAATCTCCTACGAGCAGTACTTC.

The chain carries TRBV11-2 and TRBJ2-5; 13 bases agree with TRBD2. V dropped 1 base and J dropped 5; count of bases not matched to a gene: 10. This CDR3 has 18 amino acids. From germline, CDR1 is SGHAT and CDR2 FQNNGV. CDR3 region: CASSLGTSGGGILETQYF. CDR3 nucleotide sequence: TGTGCCAGCAGCTTAGGGACTAGCGGGGGCGGGATATTGGAGACCCAGTACTTC.

About this clone: This specimen includes other DNA sequences encoding the same CDR3. The V and J genes are TRBV7-6 and TRBJ2-1; a possible D gene is TRBD1 (6 bases). The CDR3 has 16 residues. Germline V gene data show CDR1 as SGHVS and CDR2 as FNYEAQ. Between the trimmed V and J ends, which lost 5 bases and 2 bases, there was a span of 16 bases. The CDR3 nucleotides read TGTGCCAGCAGCCGACAGGCTATGAACCCCTACAATGAGCAGTTCTTC. Translation gives CASSRQAMNPYNEQFF.

This chain uses TRBV7-9 with TRBJ2-1, with 13 bases matching TRBD2. Germline assignment: CDR1 SEHNR and CDR2 FQNEAQ (reference sequence). V lost 5 bases to trimming and J lost 6 bases; unmatched junction nucleotides: 10. The CDR3 sequence is 17 residues long. CDR3 nucleotides: TGTGCCAGCAGCCCCCCCAGGACTAGCGGGGGACTCAATGAGCAGTTCTTC. Protein sequence: CASSPPRTSGGLNEQFF.

The genes are TRBV6-5 and TRBJ2-2, with a tentative D call TRBD2 (6 bases). Germline CDR1 and CDR2: MNHEY and SVGAGI. V lost 6 bases, J lost 5 bases, and 16 bases lay in between. The CDR3 contains 15 residues. Here the CDR3 reads CASSPGAGDTGELFF. The CDR3 bases are TGTGCCAGCAGCCCGGGAGCTGGGGATACCGGGGAGCTGTTTTTT.

The V gene is TRBV4-3, the J gene TRBJ2-3; the D is unclear. Germline V lookup: CDR1 LGHNA, CDR2 YSLEER. CDR3 length: 13 amino acids. The V end was cut by 5 bases, the J end by 5 bases, with 11 bases between. CDR3 sequence: CASSSHALDTQYF. The CDR3 DNA follows: TGCGCCAGCAGCTCCCACGCGCTAGATACGCAGTATTTT.

This clone is a singleton in its sample. This chain links TRBV4-1 with TRBJ1-1; 10 bases match TRBD1. Germline lookup yields CDR1 MGHRA and CDR2 YSYEKL. The V gene end was trimmed by 4 bases and the J gene end by 3 bases; junction bases not matched to a gene: 2. The CDR3 is made up of 14 amino acids. The CDR3 protein is CASSPTGGDTEAFF. CDR3 DNA sequence: TGCGCCAGCAGCCCGACAGGGGGCGACACTGAAGCTTTCTTT.

This sequence joins TRBV7-9 and TRBJ2-5; TRBD1 might be the D (6 bases). The CDR3 contains 15 residues. Germline V lookup: CDR1 SEHNR, CDR2 FQNEAQ (reference sequence). Trimming took 5 bases from V and 1 from J, leaving 14 bases between them. CDR3 sequence: CASSRSGQSQETQYF. The CDR3 bases are TGTGCCAGCAGCCGAAGCGGACAGAGCCAAGAGACCCAGTACTTC.

The chain has TRBV5-1 and TRBJ2-1; a weak D match, TRBD1 (6 bases). This CDR3 contains 14 residues. Germline assignment: CDR1 SGHRS and CDR2 YFSETQ. V was pared by 4 bases and J by 4 bases, with 12 bases between. CDR3 in amino acids: CASSLDRIYNEQFF. The CDR3 bases are TGCGCCAGCAGCCTTGACAGGATTTACAATGAGCAGTTCTTC.

The chain combines TRBV7-2 with TRBJ2-5, with TRBD1 identical over 9 bases. With V trimmed by 11 bases and J by 5 bases, 12 bases remained unmatched. The CDR3 consists of 14 residues. Germline assignment: CDR1 SGHTA and CDR2 FQGNSA. CDR3 amino acids: CTGTGSVGLETQYF. The CDR3, as DNA: TGTACCGGGACAGGGTCGGTGGGTTTGGAGACCCAGTACTTC.

This chain joins TRBV7-9 and TRBJ2-7; 8 bases match TRBD2. The trim removed 4 bases at V and 3 bases at J, leaving 11 bases unmatched. This CDR3 comprises 16 residues. Germline loops: CDR1 SEHNR, CDR2 FQNEAQ (reference sequence). CDR3 DNA sequence: TGTGCCAGCAGCTCTGTTATAGCGGGGCAAAACTACGAGCAGTACTTC. This encodes CASSSVIAGQNYEQYF.

The chain couples TRBV9 to TRBJ2-5; unclear D gene. Trimming took 3 bases from V and 1 from J, leaving 13 bases between them. Germline V CDR1 and CDR2: SGDLS, YYNGEE. The CDR3 has 15 amino acids. The CDR3 bases are TGTGCCAGCAGCGAGGGCTCTGGCCTCCAAGAGACCCAGTACTTC. The encoded protein is CASSEGSGLQETQYF.

CDR3 residues: CASSPLGGELFF. The CDR3 coding sequence is TGTGCCAGCAGTCCCCTGGGCGGGGAGCTGTTTTTT. This chain connects TRBV27 to TRBJ2-2; D unresolved. Deletions cut 5 bases from V and 7 bases from J, with 8 bases between. The CDR3 sequence is 12 residues long. Germline loops: CDR1 MNHEY, CDR2 SMNVEV (reference sequence).

CDR3 sequence (DNA): TGTGCCAGTGGCGGGACCTACGAGCAGTACTTC. Residues: CASGGTYEQYF. The V and J genes are TRBV19 and TRBJ2-7; D perhaps matches TRBD2 (6 bases). The CDR3 consists of 11 residues. Trimming took off 8 bases at V and 2 bases at J, with 7 bases between the two ends. Germline assignment: CDR1 LNHDA and CDR2 SQIVND (reference sequence).

The chain uses TRBV7-2 and TRBJ2-7; 8 positions agree with TRBD2. Germline CDR1 is SGHTA and CDR2 is FQGNSA. The V and J ends lost 2 bases and 4 bases, in that order; junction bases with no gene match: 7. The CDR3 length is 15 residues. The chain's CDR3 is CASSLTGTSLYEQYF. The CDR3 coding sequence is TGTGCCAGCAGCTTAACCGGGACTAGTTTATACGAGCAGTACTTC.

This clone has a single count. The chain joins TRBV7-6 to TRBJ2-6, with D possibly matching TRBD2 (5 bases). The CDR3 spans 16 residues. Germline CDR1 reads SGHVS; CDR2 reads FNYEAQ. The V end lost 2 bases, the J end lost 2 bases, and 10 bases lay between the germline ends. CDR3 sequence: CASSLIRGAGANVLTF. The CDR3 nucleotides are TGTGCCAGCAGCTTAATCCGGGGAGCTGGGGCCAACGTCCTGACTTTC.

This chain uses TRBV4-3 with TRBJ2-3; no clear D gene. CDR3 size: 15 residues. Germline values: CDR1 LGHNA, CDR2 YSLEER. Trimming shortened V by 0 bases and J by 4 bases, and 11 bases separated the two germline ends. In DNA form, the CDR3 reads TGCGCCAGCAGCCAAGATACGTCCGGCGCAGATACGCAGTATTTT. Protein product: CASSQDTSGADTQYF.

The V gene is TRBV6-5, the J gene TRBJ2-5; D is possibly TRBD1 (5 bases). The V gene lost 3 bases and the J gene lost 5 bases, with 16 bases spanning the gap. The CDR3 sequence is 15 residues long. Germline CDR1 reads MNHEY; CDR2 reads SVGAGI. CDR3 amino acids: CASSYFRDLVETQYF. Written as DNA, the CDR3 is TGTGCCAGCAGTTATTTCAGGGATCTGGTGGAGACCCAGTACTTC.

V usage is TRBV7-9 and J usage is TRBJ1-1; no definite D call. The CDR3 length is 15 residues. CDR1 SEHNR and CDR2 FQNEAQ come from the germline V gene (reference sequence). V lost 1 base to trimming and J lost 3 bases, with 12 bases between them. CDR3 DNA sequence: TGTGCCAGCAGCTTAGTTCGAAAGGGTGACACTGAAGCTTTCTTT. It translates to CASSLVRKGDTEAFF.

This chain uses TRBV23-1 with TRBJ2-7, with D tentatively TRBD2 (5 bases). TRBV23-1 counts as an open reading frame of uncertain function. V gave up 7 bases and J gave up 3 bases, with 22 bases separating them. This CDR3 has 16 amino acids. CDR3 sequence reads: CASTRPEGPIFYEQYF. CDR3 in DNA: TGCGCCAGCACCCGACCAGAGGGCCCTATCTTCTACGAGCAGTACTTC.

This chain connects TRBV6-5 to TRBJ2-7; 7 bases map to TRBD1. The germline V gene encodes CDR1 MNHEY and CDR2 SVGAGI. This CDR3 is built from 15 residues. J lost 3 bases, V lost 0 bases, and 5 bases had no gene match. The CDR3 DNA is TGTGCCAGCAGTTACTCGGGGACAGCGATCTACGAGCAGTACTTC. Its translation: CASSYSGTAIYEQYF.